Listed below are T cell receptor beta chains from one sample, sequenced in a study of control samples from healthy donors and cancer patients. Clones were read by immunoSEQ multiplex PCR, and TCRdb kept only the in-frame ones, dropping some. Among about 410,000 clones listed, around 90% were seen once. The specimen was PBMCs. The source of these receptors is a man between 35 and 55 years old with head and neck cancer. Both conserved end residues are part of each CDR3. The D gene is left open where the match is weak. Clone sizes are given selectively: once, few, many, or a class where the clone is expanded.

DNA: TGTGCCAGCAGCTCGTACAGGGGGCGCTTTTCAGATACGCAGTATTTT
CDR3: CASSSYRGRFSDTQYF
J: TRBJ2-3
size: NA
V: TRBV5-6
D: TRBD1

DNA: TGCGCCAGCAGCTTGGAGAGGGAGATGAACACTGAAGCTTTCTTT
CDR3: CASSLEREMNTEAFF
J: TRBJ1-1
size: NA
V: TRBV5-1
D: NA

DNA: TGTGCCAGCAGCTTAGAGAGGGCAGGCGAGCAGTTCTTC
CDR3: CASSLERAGEQFF
J: TRBJ2-1
size: NA
V: TRBV7-3
D: NA

DNA: TGCGCCAGCAGTGAGTCGGGCAGGGGTTACGAGCAGTACTTC
CDR3: CASSESGRGYEQYF
J: TRBJ2-7
size: NA
V: TRBV10-2
D: NA

DNA: TGTGCCAGCAGCTCAGCTGTCGACAGGGGAGGTGGTGGAAACACCATATATTTT
CDR3: CASSSAVDRGGGGNTIYF
J: TRBJ1-3
size: few
V: TRBV7-9
D: TRBD1

DNA: TGCGCCAGCAGTCCACTAGCGATCCCCTCCGAGCAGTACTTC
CDR3: CASSPLAIPSEQYF
J: TRBJ2-7
size: NA
V: TRBV10-1
D: TRBD2

DNA: TGCGCCAGCAGCCCCCAGGGCAGCCGTAATGAAAAACTGTTTTTT
CDR3: CASSPQGSRNEKLFF
J: TRBJ1-4
size: NA
V: TRBV5-1
D: NA

DNA: TGCAGCGTCACCCCGACGGAAGGCTACACCTTC
CDR3: CSVTPTEGYTF
J: TRBJ1-2
size: NA
V: TRBV29-1
D: NA

DNA: TGTGCCAGCAGTCCCCCGGGACGGAAAAACATTCAGTACTTC
CDR3: CASSPPGRKNIQYF
J: TRBJ2-4
size: NA
V: TRBV28
D: NA

DNA: TGTGCCAGCAGTTACTCGGGGGGCCCCAGGGATACGCAGTATTTT
CDR3: CASSYSGGPRDTQYF
J: TRBJ2-3
size: NA
V: TRBV6-5
D: NA

DNA: TGCAGTGCTAGTAAGGACAGGGGAATAGGAACCTACGAGCAGTACTTC
CDR3: CSASKDRGIGTYEQYF
J: TRBJ2-7
size: NA
V: TRBV20-1
D: TRBD1

DNA: TGTGCCAGCAGCCCGGAGCCCGGGATGGGCTACGAGCAGTACTTC
CDR3: CASSPEPGMGYEQYF
J: TRBJ2-7
size: NA
V: TRBV5-4
D: NA

DNA: TGCAGTGCTACGACAGCCTACGAGCAGTACTTC
CDR3: CSATTAYEQYF
J: TRBJ2-7
size: NA
V: TRBV20-1
D: NA

DNA: TGTGCCAGCAGCTTGGATGGGTATAGCAATCAGCCCCAGCATTTT
CDR3: CASSLDGYSNQPQHF
J: TRBJ1-5
size: NA
V: TRBV7-9
D: NA

DNA: TGCGCCAGCAGCTCCTGGACAGTGAACACTGAAGCTTTCTTT
CDR3: CASSSWTVNTEAFF
J: TRBJ1-1
size: NA
V: TRBV5-1
D: NA

DNA: TGTGCCAGCAGCTTAGTGGGGCGGGAGACCCAGTACTTC
CDR3: CASSLVGRETQYF
J: TRBJ2-5
size: NA
V: TRBV11-2
D: NA

DNA: TGCGCCAGCAGCTCGACAGGTGAAAACTATGGCTACACCTTC
CDR3: CASSSTGENYGYTF
J: TRBJ1-2
size: NA
V: TRBV5-1
D: NA

DNA: TGTGCCAGCAGCAGAGGGGGCAACACTGAAGCTTTCTTT
CDR3: CASSRGGNTEAFF
J: TRBJ1-1
size: NA
V: TRBV7-2
D: TRBD1

DNA: TGTGCCAGCAGTGAAGGGTTCGAAAACATTCAGTACTTC
CDR3: CASSEGFENIQYF
J: TRBJ2-4
size: NA
V: TRBV5-6
D: NA

DNA: TGCAGCGTATTGGGACTGTCGTACAATGAGCAGTTCTTC
CDR3: CSVLGLSYNEQFF
J: TRBJ2-1
size: once
V: TRBV29-1
D: NA

DNA: TGTGCCAGCAGCTATACTACAGGGGAGGGCTACACCTTC
CDR3: CASSYTTGEGYTF
J: TRBJ1-2
size: NA
V: TRBV28
D: TRBD1

DNA: TGTGCCTGGAGCCCCGGAACAGTCGAAGAGACCCAGTACTTC
CDR3: CAWSPGTVEETQYF
J: TRBJ2-5
size: NA
V: TRBV30
D: NA

DNA: TGTGCCAGCAGTTGGGGGGCCGGGAACCAAGAGACCCAGTACTTC
CDR3: CASSWGAGNQETQYF
J: TRBJ2-5
size: NA
V: TRBV5-5
D: NA

DNA: TGTGCCAGCAGTTTATGGTCAGGGGAATATGGAAACACCATATATTTT
CDR3: CASSLWSGEYGNTIYF
J: TRBJ1-3
size: NA
V: TRBV28
D: NA

DNA: TGTGCCAGCAGGACATCTAATTCACCCCTCCACTTT
CDR3: CASRTSNSPLHF
J: TRBJ1-6
size: NA
V: TRBV28
D: NA

DNA: TGTGCCAGCAGTTACCGGACAGGGGGGAATCAGCCCCAGCATTTT
CDR3: CASSYRTGGNQPQHF
J: TRBJ1-5
size: NA
V: TRBV6-5
D: TRBD1

DNA: TGTGCCAGAAGTCCCGGGACTAGCGGGAGGTTCGATGAGCAGTTCTTC
CDR3: CARSPGTSGRFDEQFF
J: TRBJ2-1
size: NA
V: TRBV5-3
D: TRBD2

DNA: TGTGCCAGTAGTATAGATCGGGAGGATACGCAGTATTTT
CDR3: CASSIDREDTQYF
J: TRBJ2-3
size: once
V: TRBV19
D: NA

DNA: TGTGCCAGCATGAGGGATTCACCCCTCCACTTT
CDR3: CASMRDSPLHF
J: TRBJ1-6
size: NA
V: TRBV2
D: NA

DNA: TGTGCCAGCAGCCAAGGGGAGGGGGGTGGCTACACCTTC
CDR3: CASSQGEGGGYTF
J: TRBJ1-2
size: NA
V: TRBV3-1/TRBV3-2
D: NA

DNA: TGTGCCAGCTCACCGGCAGCCTCTGGAAACACCATATATTTT
CDR3: CASSPAASGNTIYF
J: TRBJ1-3
size: NA
V: TRBV7-8
D: NA

DNA: TGTGCCAGCAGTCCCCAGGGTCGGGGGACTTATGGCTACACCTTC
CDR3: CASSPQGRGTYGYTF
J: TRBJ1-2
size: NA
V: TRBV6-2/TRBV6-3
D: NA

DNA: TGTGCCAGCTCACCACAGGGGGCTAGCAATCAGCCCCAGCATTTT
CDR3: CASSPQGASNQPQHF
J: TRBJ1-5
size: few
V: TRBV18
D: TRBD1